These 27 T cell receptor beta chains share one sample of origin, sequenced in a study of cytomegalovirus exposure and HLA in healthy donors. Clones were sequenced by immunoSEQ multiplex PCR, and TCRdb holds only the in-frame ones, with some missing. The sample includes hundreds of thousands of clones, approximately 87% of them seen just once. Sequenced: PBMCs. These receptors originate from a woman aged 18 to 35 in good health and CMV-seronegative.

This clone was detected only a few times. This chain connects TRBV25-1 to TRBJ2-5, with D possibly matching TRBD1 (5 bases). The germline V gene encodes CDR1 MGHDK and CDR2 SYGVNS. The germline V and J ends were trimmed by 5 bases and 7 bases, with 11 bases remaining between them. The CDR3 consists of 12 residues. The CDR3 protein is CASSRPTGTQYF. Written as DNA, the CDR3 is TGTGCCAGCAGTCGGCCCACAGGGACCCAGTACTTC.

V gene TRBV13 combines with J gene TRBJ1-5; D ambiguous. V gave up 4 bases and J gave up 3 bases, with 4 bases separating them. There are 12 residues in the CDR3. Germline-derived CDR1 and CDR2 are PRHDT and FYEKMQ (reference sequence). The CDR3 spells CASSSNNQPQHF. CDR3 in DNA: TGTGCCAGCAGCTCGAACAATCAGCCCCAGCATTTT.

This chain uses TRBV9 with TRBJ1-5; no reliable D call. From germline, CDR1 is SGDLS and CDR2 YYNGEE. V was trimmed by 4 bases and J by 3 bases, leaving 14 bases between them. The CDR3 has 15 residues. CDR3 in DNA: TGTGCCAGCAGCCCCCGGGCCGATCCCAATCAGCCCCAGCATTTT. Translating it yields CASSPRADPNQPQHF. Variable domain in full (rest from reference TRBV9 and TRBJ1-5): DSGVTQTPKHLITATGQRVTLRCSPRSGDLSVYWYQQSLDQGLQFLIQYYNGEERAKGNILERFSAQQFPDLHSELNLSSLELGDSALYFCASSPRADPNQPQHFGDGTRLSIL.

The chain links TRBV13 to TRBJ2-5, with D unresolved. Germline V gives CDR1 PRHDT, CDR2 FYEKMQ (reference sequence). The CDR3 totals 15 residues. Between the trimmed V and J ends, which lost 3 bases and 4 bases, there was a span of 15 bases. The CDR3: CASSFRGPGSETQYF. The DNA of the CDR3 is TGTGCCAGCAGCTTCCGTGGCCCTGGTTCAGAGACCCAGTACTTC.

This clone was recorded once. The gene calls are TRBV5-4 and TRBJ2-7; 7 bases map to TRBD2. From germline, CDR1 is SGHNT and CDR2 YYREEE (reference sequence). The CDR3 has 14 residues. V was pared by 2 bases and J by 3 bases, with 5 bases of the junction left unmatched. CDR3 sequence (DNA): TGTGCCAGCAGCTTCGGGAGGCTTGACTACGAGCAGTACTTC. Protein sequence: CASSFGRLDYEQYF.

The chain links TRBV7-6 to TRBJ1-2; 7 positions agree with TRBD1. Germline CDR1 reads SGHVS; CDR2 reads FNYEAQ. The CDR3 extends over 13 amino acids. Germline trimming cut 0 bases from V and 8 bases from J; bases unmatched to any gene: 3. This chain's CDR3 is CASSLAQGEGYTF. For the CDR3, the DNA is TGTGCCAGCAGCTTAGCGCAGGGGGAAGGCTACACCTTC.

The chain is built from TRBV2 and TRBJ2-3; 8 nucleotides align to TRBD1. The germline V gene has CDR1 SNHLY and CDR2 FYNNEI. This CDR3 is 14 amino acids long. V dropped 11 bases and J dropped 0; count of bases not matched to a gene: 7. The CDR3 DNA sequence: TGTGCCGGGAAGACAGGGGTCAGCACAGATACGCAGTATTTT. As protein: CAGKTGVSTDTQYF.

This chain joins TRBV10-3 and TRBJ2-7; 7 bases map to TRBD2. The germline V gene has CDR1 ENHRY and CDR2 SYGVKD. The CDR3 spans 13 residues. The trim removed 8 bases at V and 2 bases at J, leaving 6 bases unmatched. The CDR3 DNA is TGTGCCATCTTTGACGGGACTACCTACGAGCAGTACTTC. This codes for CAIFDGTTYEQYF.

The chain uses TRBV5-1 and TRBJ1-3; D ambiguous. The V end lost 0 bases, the J end lost 1 base, and 8 bases lay between the germline ends. The CDR3 consists of 15 residues. Germline CDR1 and CDR2: SGHRS and YFSETQ. CDR3 in DNA: TGCGCCAGCAGCTTGGATACGTATTCTGGAAACACCATATATTTT. It translates to CASSLDTYSGNTIYF.

This chain connects TRBV5-1 to TRBJ2-7, with 13 bases fitting TRBD2. Germline CDR1 is SGHRS and CDR2 is YFSETQ. This CDR3 has 16 amino acids. J gave up 5 bases and V 3 bases, and 8 bases lay outside the gene matches. CDR3 DNA: TGCGCCAGCAGCTCCGGACTAGCGGGAGTAGGGCACGAGCAGTACTTC. This sequence encodes CASSSGLAGVGHEQYF.

This chain uses TRBV29-1 with TRBJ1-3; D not certain. This CDR3 spans 14 amino acids. Germline V gives CDR1 SQVTM, CDR2 ANQGSEA. V lost 6 bases, J lost 4 bases, and 16 bases lay in between. The CDR3 region is CSVEDPVRGNTIYF. In nucleotides, the CDR3 is TGCAGCGTCGAGGACCCCGTGCGGGGAAACACCATATATTTT.

V gene TRBV2 combines with J gene TRBJ1-3; no reliable D call. The CDR3 contains 14 residues. V was clipped by 7 bases and J by 0 bases, with 10 bases between them. Germline CDR1 reads SNHLY; CDR2 reads FYNNEI. The CDR3 DNA is TGTGCCAGCAATGGCGAGGTCTCTGGAAACACCATATATTTT. Protein sequence: CASNGEVSGNTIYF. The full variable domain, rest sourced from reference TRBV2 and TRBJ1-3, is EPEVTQTPSHQVTQMGQEVILRCVPISNHLYFYWYRQILGQKVEFLVSFYNNEISEKSEIFDDQFSVERPDGSNFTLKIRSTKLEDSAMYFCASNGEVSGNTIYFGEGSWLTVV.

The rearrangement uses TRBV11-2 and TRBJ1-2; 8 nucleotides align to TRBD1. The CDR3 is 13 residues long. J was trimmed by 8 bases and V by 2 bases; bases with no gene match: 4. Per the germline V gene, CDR1 is SGHAT and CDR2 is FQNNGV. CDR3 DNA: TGTGCCAGCAGCTTAACAGGGGGGAGAGGCTACACCTTC. Translated: CASSLTGGRGYTF.

This clone has a handful of counts. The rearrangement uses TRBV29-1 and TRBJ2-7; D possibly uses TRBD1 or TRBD2 (5 bases each). V dropped 0 bases and J dropped 5 bases, with 17 bases sitting between them. Germline values: CDR1 SQVTM, CDR2 ANQGSEA. The CDR3 consists of 15 residues. CDR3: CSVEDWGKGANEQYF. CDR3 in DNA: TGCAGCGTTGAAGATTGGGGGAAAGGAGCAAACGAGCAGTACTTC.

The chain joins TRBV6-6 to TRBJ2-2, with D possibly being TRBD2 (5 bases). Trimming shortened V by 3 bases and J by 4 bases, and 6 bases separated the two germline ends. Per the germline V gene, CDR1 is MNHNY and CDR2 is SVGAGI (reference sequence). CDR3 length: 13 amino acids. CDR3 DNA: TGTGCCAGCAGTTATGGGAGCACCGGGGAGCTGTTTTTT. Amino acids: CASSYGSTGELFF.

This rearrangement joins TRBV6-5 to TRBJ2-7; TRBD1 agrees at 7 bases. The CDR3 is 13 residues long. Germline-derived CDR1 and CDR2 are MNHEY and SVGAGI. V lost 9 bases, J lost 2 bases, and 7 bases stayed unmatched. The CDR3 DNA reads as TGTGCCAGTAAGACAGGGCGCGCCTACGAGCAGTACTTC. Translating it yields CASKTGRAYEQYF.

This clone showed up just once. The chain joins TRBV6-5 to TRBJ1-1; D call uncertain. CDR1 is MNHEY and CDR2 is SVGAGI in the germline V gene. The CDR3 is 13 amino acids. V was shortened by 2 bases and J by 7 bases, with 11 bases between the two germline ends. The CDR3 here is CASSYRVMGEAFF. Written as DNA, the CDR3 is TGTGCCAGCAGTTACAGGGTAATGGGTGAAGCTTTCTTT.

This clone was seen a single time. The chain is built from TRBV27 and TRBJ2-5, with 8 nucleotides matching TRBD1. CDR1 is MNHEY and CDR2 is SMNVEV in the germline V gene (reference sequence). This CDR3 is built from 16 residues. J was trimmed by 4 bases and V by 5 bases; bases with no gene match: 12. CDR3 region: CASSPDRATKRETQYF. Here the CDR3 DNA reads TGTGCCAGCAGTCCGGACAGGGCGACCAAAAGAGAGACCCAGTACTTC.

CDR3: CASSMRGLAGGLQYF. Written as DNA, the CDR3 is TGTGCCAGTAGTATGCGAGGGCTAGCGGGGGGACTGCAGTATTTT. The rearrangement uses TRBV19 and TRBJ2-3; 11 nucleotides align to TRBD2. Germline V gene sequence: CDR1 LNHDA, CDR2 SQIVND (reference sequence). The CDR3 is made up of 15 amino acids. V was pared by 3 bases and J by 11 bases, with 10 bases of the junction left unmatched.

V usage is TRBV4-2 and J usage is TRBJ2-7; 7 bases fit TRBD1. V shed 0 bases and J 3 bases; nucleotides not matched to a gene: 8. Looked up from germline, CDR1 is LGHNA and CDR2 is YNFKEQ. The CDR3 loop spans 16 amino acids. The CDR3 region has the DNA TGTGCCAGCAGCCAAGAGGACAGGAACCCCCGCTACGAGCAGTACTTC. Encoded protein: CASSQEDRNPRYEQYF.

The V and J genes are TRBV11-3 and TRBJ2-2, with unresolved D. Germline CDR1 is SGHNT and CDR2 is YENEEA. V was clipped by 6 bases and J by 4 bases, with 3 bases between them. The length of the CDR3 is 11 residues. CDR3 protein: CASRSTGELFF. CDR3 bases: TGTGCCAGCAGATCCACCGGGGAGCTGTTTTTT.

The chain links TRBV25-1 to TRBJ2-7; perhaps TRBD1 as D (6 bases). The V and J ends lost 1 base and 5 bases respectively, with 12 bases between them. This CDR3 contains 14 residues. The V gene's germline CDR1 is MGHDK and CDR2 SYGVNS. This CDR3 is CASSEFTGSHEQYF. The CDR3 DNA reads as TGTGCCAGCAGTGAATTCACAGGGTCCCACGAGCAGTACTTC.

V and J are TRBV6-1 and TRBJ2-3; D remains ambiguous. V gave up 1 base and J gave up 6 bases, with 8 bases separating them. Germline V lookup: CDR1 MNHNS, CDR2 SASEGT. This CDR3 contains 13 residues. The CDR3 DNA reads TGTGCCAGCAGTGAAGGCCAGGAGGATACGCAGTATTTT. Translation gives CASSEGQEDTQYF.

The gene calls are TRBV6-6 and TRBJ2-1; weak D call: TRBD1 (6 bases). The CDR3 loop spans 12 amino acids. V lost 5 bases to trimming and J lost 7 bases, with 9 bases between them. CDR1 and CDR2 from the germline V gene are MNHNY and SVGAGI (reference sequence). DNA for the CDR3: TGTGCCAGCAGTCAAACAGGGAATGAGCAGTTCTTC. Translating it yields CASSQTGNEQFF.

The chain joins TRBV5-1 to TRBJ2-1, with 12 bases identical to TRBD2. Losses at the gene ends were 1 base for V and 9 bases for J; bases not matched to a gene: 11. The CDR3 covers 17 residues. Germline V gene lookup returns CDR1 SGHRS and CDR2 YFSETQ. The CDR3 sequence: CASSLSPSGGARSEQFF. As DNA, the CDR3 is TGCGCCAGCAGCTTGTCCCCTAGCGGGGGGGCCCGCAGTGAGCAGTTCTTC.

The rearrangement links TRBV2 to TRBJ2-7; 7 positions match TRBD1. V trimming: 6 bases; J trimming: 0 bases; junction bases outside the gene matches: 5. The CDR3 sequence is 14 residues long. Germline-derived CDR1 and CDR2 are SNHLY and FYNNEI. The CDR3, as DNA: TGTGCCAGCAGGATACAGGGGAGCTCCTACGAGCAGTACTTC. This sequence encodes CASRIQGSSYEQYF. Drawing the rest from reference TRBV2 and TRBJ2-7, the complete variable domain is EPEVTQTPSHQVTQMGQEVILRCVPISNHLYFYWYRQILGQKVEFLVSFYNNEISEKSEIFDDQFSVERPDGSNFTLKIRSTKLEDSAMYFCASRIQGSSYEQYFGPGTRLTVT.

The CDR3 coding sequence is TGCGCCAGCAGCCAAGACGGGGGGCAGCCCCAGCATTTT. Amino acid sequence: CASSQDGGQPQHF. The rearrangement joins TRBV4-1 to TRBJ1-5, with D maybe TRBD1 (5 bases). CDR1 is MGHRA and CDR2 is YSYEKL in the germline V gene. CDR3 length: 13 residues. Trimming removed 0 bases from V and 7 bases from J, with 7 bases in between.